Below are 20 T cell receptor beta chains sequenced from a single sample in a study of blood T cell repertoires in COVID-19. The protocol was immunoSEQ multiplex PCR, while the TCRdb copy is restricted to in-frame clones and leaves out a portion. The sample carries about 160,000 clones, around three quarters recorded once. What was sequenced was peripheral blood. These receptors were collected from a man between 60 and 75 years old with acute or convalescent COVID-19.

This chain connects TRBV11-2 to TRBJ2-1; a weak D match, TRBD2 (6 bases). CDR1 and CDR2 (germline): SGHAT, FQNNGV. The CDR3 sequence is 16 residues long. Deletions cut 5 bases from V and 1 base from J, with 15 bases between. In nucleotides, the CDR3 is TGTGCCAGCAGCGGGGAGGAGGGGAATTCCTACAATGAGCAGTTCTTC. Amino acid sequence: CASSGEEGNSYNEQFF.

The CDR3 is CASSSLSPLGPSNEKLFF. The CDR3 region has the DNA TGTGCCAGCAGTTCCCTTTCCCCTTTGGGGCCCTCTAATGAAAAACTGTTTTTT. V usage is TRBV25-1 and J usage is TRBJ1-4; D perhaps matches TRBD1 (5 bases). V lost 5 bases to trimming and J lost 3 bases, with 22 bases between them. From germline, CDR1 is MGHDK and CDR2 SYGVNS. The CDR3 spans 18 residues.

This clone was seen repeatedly, ten times or more. The same CDR3 is also encoded by other DNA sequences in this sample. The rearrangement uses TRBV5-4 and TRBJ1-4; 7 nucleotides line up with TRBD1. J lost 5 bases, V lost 3 bases, and 4 bases had no gene match. Germline loops: CDR1 SGHNT, CDR2 YYREEE (reference sequence). This CDR3 spans 14 amino acids. The CDR3: CASSSGTANEKLFF. CDR3 sequence (DNA): TGTGCCAGCAGCTCCGGGACAGCGAATGAAAAACTGTTTTTT.

Written as DNA, the CDR3 is TGTGCCAGCAGTTACGACAGGGGTCAGGAGACCCAGTACTTC. Protein: CASSYDRGQETQYF. This chain uses TRBV27 with TRBJ2-5, with 8 bases lining up with TRBD1. Trimming at V came to 4 bases and at J to 5 bases, leaving 6 bases not matched to a gene. This CDR3 contains 14 residues. Germline V lookup: CDR1 MNHEY, CDR2 SMNVEV (reference sequence).

The chain uses TRBV7-9 and TRBJ1-2, with 8 bases fitting TRBD1. The V gene's germline CDR1 is SEHNR and CDR2 FQNEAQ (reference sequence). CDR3 size: 14 residues. With V trimmed by 5 bases and J by 2 bases, 4 bases remained unmatched. CDR3 bases: TGTGCCAGCAGCCCACAGGGGGGGAACTATGGCTACACCTTC. Translating gives CASSPQGGNYGYTF.

This clone has more than one count but fewer than ten. V and J are TRBV27 and TRBJ1-5; D is uncertain. This CDR3 has 14 residues. Looked up from germline, CDR1 is MNHEY and CDR2 is SMNVEV (reference sequence). Trimming cost V 6 bases and J 0 bases, with 9 bases left between them. CDR3 sequence reads: CASSTENSNQPQHF. The CDR3 bases are TGTGCCAGCAGCACGGAGAATAGCAATCAGCCCCAGCATTTT.

This chain uses TRBV11-3 with TRBJ2-2, with 9 bases matching TRBD1. The V gene's germline CDR1 is SGHNT and CDR2 YENEEA. J gave up 4 bases and V 5 bases, and 5 bases lay outside the gene matches. The CDR3 loop spans 15 amino acids. The CDR3 region is CASSKRTGATGELFF. The CDR3 coding sequence is TGTGCCAGCAGCAAGAGGACAGGGGCCACCGGGGAGCTGTTTTTT.

The J gene is TRBJ2-7, the V gene TRBV10-2; D not resolved. Germline CDR1 reads WSHSY; CDR2 reads SAAADI. Trimming cost V 6 bases and J 2 bases, with 8 bases left between them. This CDR3 spans 12 amino acids. Here the CDR3 DNA reads TGCGCCAGCAGCCAGGCCGCCTACGAGCAGTACTTC. This gives the protein CASSQAAYEQYF.

The chain joins TRBV25-1 to TRBJ2-5; D gene ambiguous. The V and J ends lost 3 bases and 2 bases respectively, with 16 bases between them. Germline V gives CDR1 MGHDK, CDR2 SYGVNS. This CDR3 is 16 amino acids long. CDR3: CASSDLRRGPQETQYF. The CDR3 nucleotides read TGTGCCAGCAGTGACTTGCGGAGAGGCCCTCAAGAGACCCAGTACTTC.

This sequence joins TRBV11-3 and TRBJ2-1, with 7 bases lining up with TRBD1. This CDR3 is built from 16 residues. J lost 0 bases, V lost 0 bases, and 2 bases had no gene match. Looked up from germline, CDR1 is SGHNT and CDR2 is YENEEA. The CDR3 nucleotides read TGTGCCAGCAGCTTAGATGGGACAGTCTCCTACAATGAGCAGTTCTTC. It codes for CASSLDGTVSYNEQFF.

The rearrangement links TRBV5-1 to TRBJ2-7; D unresolved. Germline V gene lookup returns CDR1 SGHRS and CDR2 YFSETQ. Trimming pared 0 bases from V and 4 bases from J, leaving 8 bases between. The CDR3 has 13 amino acids. CDR3 residues: CASSLDHSYEQYF. The CDR3 nucleotides are TGCGCCAGCAGCTTGGATCACAGTTACGAGCAGTACTTC.

This chain links TRBV5-1 with TRBJ1-1, with TRBD1 matching 7 bases. The J segment lost 0 bases and the V segment lost 4 bases, leaving 3 bases of the junction unmatched. Germline V CDR1 and CDR2: SGHRS, YFSETQ. The CDR3 has 14 amino acids. Here the CDR3 DNA reads TGCGCCAGCAGCGCCGGGACAGTGAACACTGAAGCTTTCTTT. It is translated as CASSAGTVNTEAFF.

The chain links TRBV6-2 or TRBV6-3 to TRBJ1-5; D gene ambiguous. Per the germline V gene, CDR1 is MNHEY and CDR2 is SVGEGT. Trimming left V 4 bases short and J 5 bases short, with 6 bases between. CDR3 length: 12 amino acids. The CDR3 region has the DNA TGTGCCAGCAGTTTGCGGTATCAGCCCCAGCATTTT. Translated, it gives CASSLRYQPQHF.

V usage is TRBV13 and J usage is TRBJ1-3; D unclear. The V gene lost 1 base and the J gene lost 9 bases, with 13 bases spanning the gap. This CDR3 is built from 14 residues. Per germline, CDR1 PRHDT and CDR2 FYEKMQ (reference sequence). CDR3 DNA: TGTGCCAGCAGCTTAGCTCGCCCCCCACTCACCATATATTTT. Its translation is CASSLARPPLTIYF.

This clone was seen a few times. The chain employs TRBV27 and TRBJ1-5; D may be TRBD1 (5 bases). Germline V lookup: CDR1 MNHEY, CDR2 SMNVEV (reference sequence). The length of the CDR3 is 13 residues. V gave up 0 bases and J gave up 9 bases, with 9 bases separating them. The CDR3 is CASSLSRGSPQHF. The CDR3 region has the DNA TGTGCCAGCAGTTTATCAAGGGGATCGCCCCAGCATTTT.

V gene TRBV30 combines with J gene TRBJ2-3, with 8 bases lining up with TRBD2. Germline loops: CDR1 GTSNPN, CDR2 SVGIG (reference sequence). CDR3 length: 14 residues. V lost 0 bases and J lost 10; bases outside the gene matches: 9. CDR3 region: CAWSVPSGGVSQYF. CDR3 in DNA: TGTGCCTGGAGTGTACCGAGCGGGGGAGTATCGCAGTATTTT.

This chain links TRBV3-1 (or the pseudogene TRBV3-2) with TRBJ2-3, with 7 bases aligning to TRBD1. Germline V lookup: CDR1 LGHDT, CDR2 YNNKEL (reference sequence). The CDR3 sequence is 15 residues long. After removal of 4 bases from V and 5 bases from J, the junction contained 9 bases not matched to a gene. CDR3 residues: CASSLPLTGKDTQYF. Written as DNA, the CDR3 is TGTGCCAGCAGCCTCCCCCTGACAGGGAAAGATACGCAGTATTTT.

The chain is built from TRBV28 and TRBJ1-4, with TRBD1 identical over 9 bases. The CDR3 has 17 amino acids. From germline, CDR1 is MDHEN and CDR2 SYDVKM. Trimming took 5 bases from V and 13 from J; bases not matched to a gene: 20. CDR3 amino acids: CASSRGTGLEESGRLFF. For the CDR3, the DNA is TGTGCCAGCAGTCGCGGGACAGGGTTAGAGGAGTCGGGTCGACTGTTTTTT.

The chain recombines TRBV9 with TRBJ1-3; D unclear. Germline CDR1 is SGDLS and CDR2 is YYNGEE. V lost 4 bases to trimming and J lost 0 bases, with 11 bases between them. The CDR3 sequence is 15 residues long. This CDR3 reads CASSTGSSSGNTIYF. The DNA for the CDR3 is TGTGCCAGCAGCACCGGGAGTTCCTCTGGAAACACCATATATTTT.

This rearrangement joins TRBV7-8 to TRBJ2-3; 9 bases are a match to TRBD2. This CDR3 region has 16 residues. Germline CDR1 is SGHVS and CDR2 is FQNEAQ. With V trimmed by 2 bases and J by 3 bases, 6 bases remained unmatched. As DNA, the CDR3 is TGTGCCAGCAGCTTACAGCGGGGGGCTGGGACAGATACGCAGTATTTT. It codes for CASSLQRGAGTDTQYF.